This is a list of T cell receptor beta chains from one sample in a study of T cell repertoires in cytomegalovirus infection. TCRdb itself ran the reads through MiXCR, one entry per CDR3 protein. The sample shows 300,000 to 400,000 distinct CDR3 sequences, about a sixth of them seen only once. The sequencing sample was made of PBMCs. The receptors derive from a human donor in good health (CMV status not recorded). Some clones in this sample may be carry-over from other donors' samples. Each CDR3 is given with its conserved first and last residue. D genes are given only for firm matches. A clone size is listed for some rows: how often the clone was seen (once, few, many), or a class if it is expanded.

abundance: -; d_gene: -; v_gene: TRBV24-1; j_gene: TRBJ1-1; CDR3nt: TGTGCCACCAGTGATTTTTGGGTTTTCCATGAGGTTGAAGCTTTCTTT; CDR3aa: CATSDFWVFHEVEAFF
abundance: many; d_gene: -; v_gene: TRBV7-9; j_gene: TRBJ2-7; CDR3nt: TGTGCCAGCAGCGCAAGGGAGGACGAGCAGTACTTC; CDR3aa: CASSAREDEQYF
abundance: many; d_gene: -; v_gene: TRBV7-2; j_gene: TRBJ2-7; CDR3nt: TGTGCCAGCAGCTTAGTATCAGGGGATACCTACGAGCAGTACTTC; CDR3aa: CASSLVSGDTYEQYF
abundance: many; d_gene: -; v_gene: TRBV19; j_gene: TRBJ1-1; CDR3nt: TGTGCCAGTAGTCTCAGGGCCGGAGCTTTCTTT; CDR3aa: CASSLRAGAFF
abundance: few; d_gene: -; v_gene: TRBV6-6; j_gene: TRBJ2-7; CDR3nt: TGTGCCAGCAGCACCTACAGCACCGAGCAGTACTTC; CDR3aa: CASSTYSTEQYF
abundance: many; d_gene: TRBD2; v_gene: TRBV7-8; j_gene: TRBJ2-1; CDR3nt: TGTGCCAGCAGCCCGGGAGGGCCAATGGTTGAGCAGTTCTTC; CDR3aa: CASSPGGPMVEQFF
abundance: few; d_gene: TRBD1; v_gene: TRBV9; j_gene: TRBJ2-1; CDR3nt: TGTGCCAGCAGCGTAGCGGGACAGGGCCCATATGAGCAGTTCTTC; CDR3aa: CASSVAGQGPYEQFF
abundance: few; d_gene: TRBD2; v_gene: TRBV28; j_gene: TRBJ2-5; CDR3nt: TGTGCCAGCAGTACCCCCCTAGCGGGGGAGACCCAGTACTTC; CDR3aa: CASSTPLAGETQYF
abundance: many; d_gene: -; v_gene: TRBV12-3/TRBV12-4; j_gene: TRBJ2-1; CDR3nt: TGTGCCAGCAGTTTACAGCCCCACTCGTTCAATGAGCAGTTCTTC; CDR3aa: CASSLQPHSFNEQFF
abundance: -; d_gene: -; v_gene: TRBV20-1; j_gene: TRBJ1-5; CDR3nt: TGCAGTGCTAGAGTGGCAGGGTGGGGTGACCAGCCCCAGCATTTT; CDR3aa: CSARVAGWGDQPQHF
abundance: many; d_gene: TRBD2; v_gene: TRBV7-2; j_gene: TRBJ2-5; CDR3nt: TGTGCCAGCACCAAGGGAGCTAGCGGAGAGACCCAGTACTTC; CDR3aa: CASTKGASGETQYF
abundance: -; d_gene: -; v_gene: TRBV20-1; j_gene: TRBJ2-7; CDR3nt: TGCAGTGCTAGAGAACTAGCTGACGGGGTCGAGCAGTACTTC; CDR3aa: CSARELADGVEQYF
abundance: -; d_gene: TRBD2; v_gene: TRBV6-2/TRBV6-3; j_gene: TRBJ2-1; CDR3nt: TGTGCCAGCAGTTATACGGCTAGCGGGAGGGTTGAGCAGTTCTTC; CDR3aa: CASSYTASGRVEQFF
abundance: -; d_gene: -; v_gene: TRBV7-9; j_gene: TRBJ2-1; CDR3nt: TGTGCCAGCATCCAGGGGTGGAATGAGCAGTTCTTC; CDR3aa: CASIQGWNEQFF
abundance: many; d_gene: -; v_gene: TRBV29-1; j_gene: TRBJ2-6; CDR3nt: TGCAGCGCTTCGGAGAGTGGGGCCAACGTCCTGACTTTC; CDR3aa: CSASESGANVLTF
abundance: many; d_gene: -; v_gene: TRBV6-1; j_gene: TRBJ1-2; CDR3nt: TGTGCCAGCAGCACCGGACGGCTGGGGTATGGCTACACCTTC; CDR3aa: CASSTGRLGYGYTF
abundance: many; d_gene: -; v_gene: TRBV7-2; j_gene: TRBJ1-2; CDR3nt: TGTGCCAGCAGCTCGCTCCAGCGGGGACCAGGGTATGGCTACACCTTC; CDR3aa: CASSSLQRGPGYGYTF
abundance: -; d_gene: TRBD1; v_gene: TRBV29-1; j_gene: TRBJ2-5; CDR3nt: TGCAGCGTCGGCCGACAGGGAAGAAATCAAGAGACCCAGTACTTC; CDR3aa: CSVGRQGRNQETQYF
abundance: few; d_gene: -; v_gene: TRBV28; j_gene: TRBJ1-2; CDR3nt: TGTGCCAGCAGTTCTCCCGTGGCTGGCTACACCTTC; CDR3aa: CASSSPVAGYTF
abundance: few; d_gene: TRBD1; v_gene: TRBV7-9; j_gene: TRBJ2-7; CDR3nt: TGTGCCAGCAGCTTAGCTGAGGGGGCGTCAGGAAGCTACGAGCAGTACTTC; CDR3aa: CASSLAEGASGSYEQYF
abundance: many; d_gene: -; v_gene: TRBV29-1; j_gene: TRBJ2-5; CDR3nt: TGCAGCGTTGTCGGGACACTGGGAGAGACCCAGTACTTC; CDR3aa: CSVVGTLGETQYF
abundance: many; d_gene: -; v_gene: TRBV7-2; j_gene: TRBJ2-1; CDR3nt: TGTGCCAGCAGCGCCCCGGGGGACTCCTACAATGAGCAGTTCTTC; CDR3aa: CASSAPGDSYNEQFF
abundance: -; d_gene: -; v_gene: TRBV11-3; j_gene: TRBJ1-1; CDR3nt: TGTGCCAGCAGCTATAAGAGGGGAACTGAAGCTTTCTTT; CDR3aa: CASSYKRGTEAFF
abundance: many; d_gene: -; v_gene: TRBV7-2; j_gene: TRBJ2-1; CDR3nt: TGTGCCAGCAGCGTTGTAGGTTGGGGGAATGAGCAGTTCTTC; CDR3aa: CASSVVGWGNEQFF
abundance: few; d_gene: -; v_gene: TRBV7-9; j_gene: TRBJ2-7; CDR3nt: TGTGCCAGCAGCCCTCCCGTGGTCTACGAGCAGTACTTC; CDR3aa: CASSPPVVYEQYF
abundance: -; d_gene: -; v_gene: TRBV7-9; j_gene: TRBJ2-1; CDR3nt: TGTGCCAGCAGCGCCGTTCCCCATTCGGAGGCCAATGAGCAGTTCTTC; CDR3aa: CASSAVPHSEANEQFF